These 28 T cell receptor beta chains came from one sample sequenced in a study of cytotoxic CD8 clonotypes in ibrutinib-treated CLL (dated by TCRdb to about 2021). Library preparation used the immunoSEQ multiplex PCR assay. TCRdb retrieved this table from immuneACCESS and kept in-frame rearrangements only. Not all clones are present; in checked studies, unresolved V genes account for under half, and no reason is known for the remainder. For this sample the table gives 20,000 to 30,000 clones, of which about 81% were detected only once. The ten largest clones take up just under 9% of the sample. The sequenced sample was PBMCs, obtained before ibrutinib treatment. The receptors were gathered from a human donor with chronic lymphocytic leukemia.

The CDR3 DNA reads as TGTGCCAGCAGTCCTACTCCGGGGCTTAGAGAGACCCAGTACTTC. Its translation: CASSPTPGLRETQYF. This sequence joins TRBV7-2 and TRBJ2-5; TRBD1 or TRBD2 may be the D gene (5 bases each). The germline gives CDR1 SGHTA, CDR2 FQGNSA. V shed 6 bases and J shed 4 bases, with 18 bases lying between them. CDR3 length equals 15 residues.

J is TRBJ1-2 and V is TRBV5-6; D might be TRBD1 (5 bases). Germline V CDR1 and CDR2: SGHDT, YYEEEE. The CDR3 is made up of 16 amino acids. Trimming cost V 4 bases and J 4 bases, with 20 bases left between them. The CDR3 here is CASSPGGRVFSYGYTF. CDR3 in DNA: TGTGCCAGCAGCCCTGGAGGCAGGGTGTTTAGCTATGGCTACACCTTC.

This clone was observed a single time. The chain carries TRBV9 and TRBJ2-3; TRBD2 agrees at 11 bases. Germline V gene data show CDR1 as SGDLS and CDR2 as YYNGEE. The V gene end was trimmed by 4 bases and the J gene end by 2 bases; junction bases not matched to a gene: 12. The CDR3 spans 18 residues. The CDR3 DNA sequence: TGTGCCAGCAGCTTCAGATTGGGGACTAGCGGCCCCACAGATACGCAGTATTTT. Protein sequence: CASSFRLGTSGPTDTQYF.

The CDR3 bases are TGCGCCAGCAGCCCCACCGGGAACAGGGGTGGAGAGCAGTTCTTC. It translates to CASSPTGNRGGEQFF. The chain couples TRBV5-1 to TRBJ2-1, with TRBD1 matching 7 bases. CDR1 is SGHRS, CDR2 YFSETQ, per germline. The V segment lost 4 bases and the J segment 10 bases; nucleotides outside the gene matches: 14. The CDR3 runs to 15 residues.

The gene calls are TRBV6-6 and TRBJ2-1, with TRBD1 matching 9 bases. The V gene's germline CDR1 is MNHNY and CDR2 SVGAGI (reference sequence). This CDR3 has 14 residues. Unmatched junction bases numbered 6, after V lost 6 bases and J lost 6 bases. The CDR3 spells CASSGQGNINEQFF. The CDR3 DNA sequence: TGTGCCAGCAGCGGACAGGGGAACATCAATGAGCAGTTCTTC.

The chain uses TRBV7-7 and TRBJ2-2, with D unresolved. V lost 1 base to trimming and J lost 6 bases, with 3 bases between them. Germline V gives CDR1 SSHAT, CDR2 FNYEAQ (reference sequence). The CDR3 runs 12 residues. The CDR3 DNA reads as TGTGCCAGCAGCTTAGGGGCCGGGGAGCTGTTTTTT. Translated, it gives CASSLGAGELFF. The whole variable domain, filled in from reference TRBV7-7 and TRBJ2-2, reads GAGVSQSPRYKVTKRGQDVTLRCDPISSHATLYWYQQALGQGPEFLTYFNYEAQPDKSGLPSDRFSAERPEGSISTLTIQRTEQRDSAMYRCASSLGAGELFFGEGSRLTVL.

This rearrangement joins TRBV10-2 to TRBJ2-7; maybe TRBD2 (5 bases). V was clipped by 7 bases and J by 7 bases, with 20 bases between them. The CDR3 consists of 14 residues. From germline, CDR1 is WSHSY and CDR2 SAAADI. The CDR3 nucleotides read TGCGCCAGCAACCCCTCCGGGAATTCGGGAGAGCAGTACTTC. Its protein is CASNPSGNSGEQYF.

This clone was recorded a few times. The chain has TRBV5-6 and TRBJ2-7; D unclear. The germline V and J ends were trimmed by 3 bases and 2 bases, with 3 bases remaining between them. The CDR3 runs to 11 residues. CDR1 and CDR2 (germline): SGHDT, YYEEEE. The CDR3 loop reads CASSSAYEQYF. CDR3 DNA: TGTGCCAGCAGCTCCGCCTACGAGCAGTACTTC.

The rearrangement uses TRBV29-1 and TRBJ1-2; the D gene is possibly TRBD1 (5 bases). The germline gives CDR1 SQVTM, CDR2 ANQGSEA. This CDR3 is 13 amino acids long. V lost 4 bases and J 4 bases, leaving 13 bases between the germline ends. The CDR3 protein is CSVGGGEGYGYTF. CDR3 bases: TGCAGCGTTGGGGGCGGGGAGGGCTATGGCTACACCTTC.

The CDR3 DNA follows: TGTGCCAGCAGCCCTTTAGGGCTAGCGGGAGTTACACCGAACACCGGGGAGCTGTTTTTT. The encoded protein is CASSPLGLAGVTPNTGELFF. This sequence joins TRBV4-2 and TRBJ2-2, with 10 bases aligning to TRBD2. This CDR3 has 20 amino acids. Germline loops: CDR1 LGHNA, CDR2 YNFKEQ. V shed 4 bases and J 0 bases; nucleotides not matched to a gene: 14.

The rearrangement joins TRBV18 to TRBJ1-3; D call uncertain. Trimming removed 2 bases at V and 0 bases at J, with 5 bases between. Germline loops: CDR1 KGHSH, CDR2 LQKENI. The CDR3 consists of 14 residues. The CDR3 is CASSPRTSGNTIYF. Written as DNA, the CDR3 is TGTGCCAGCTCACCAAGGACCTCTGGAAACACCATATATTTT.

This clone was found a few times. The CDR3 is CASSGGPGKVQETQYF. The CDR3, as DNA: TGTGCCAGCTCCGGAGGGCCAGGGAAGGTTCAAGAGACCCAGTACTTC. V gene TRBV18 combines with J gene TRBJ2-5, with D possibly being TRBD2 (6 bases). Germline V gene lookup returns CDR1 KGHSH and CDR2 LQKENI. This CDR3 region has 16 residues. The V gene lost 6 bases and the J gene lost 2 bases, with 19 bases spanning the gap.

A few counts support this clone. V usage is TRBV6-5 and J usage is TRBJ2-7; either TRBD1 or TRBD2 may fit D (5 bases each). In germline, CDR1 is MNHEY, CDR2 SVGAGI. The CDR3 has 14 amino acids. Trimming took 0 bases from V and 7 from J, leaving 13 bases between them. The CDR3 DNA is TGTGCCAGCAGTTACTCGAGGGGCCCCCGAGAGCAGTACTTC. Its protein is CASSYSRGPREQYF.

This clone was counted only a few times. The chain couples TRBV6-6 to TRBJ2-7, with TRBD1 matching 9 bases. V lost 4 bases to trimming and J lost 0 bases; unmatched junction nucleotides: 7. Germline V gene lookup returns CDR1 MNHNY and CDR2 SVGAGI (reference sequence). The CDR3 sequence is 16 residues long. The CDR3 nucleotides are TGTGCCAGCAGTTCAACCGTGACAGGGGGCTCCTACGAGCAGTACTTC. Translating it yields CASSSTVTGGSYEQYF.

CDR3 region: CACERIRDSGYTF. For the CDR3, the DNA is TGTGCCTGTGAACGGATCCGGGATTCGGGCTACACCTTC. This chain links TRBV30 with TRBJ1-2; D is unclear. V was trimmed by 6 bases and J by 8 bases, leaving 19 bases between them. CDR1 is GTSNPN and CDR2 is SVGIG in the germline V gene (reference sequence). This CDR3 comprises 13 residues.

The chain joins TRBV28 to TRBJ1-4; 7 bases match TRBD1. Losses at the gene ends were 6 bases for V and 7 bases for J; bases not matched to a gene: 11. Germline values: CDR1 MDHEN, CDR2 SYDVKM. The CDR3 is made up of 15 amino acids. The CDR3 nucleotides read TGTGCCAGCAGACGACAGGGCCCAGGGAGTGAAAAACTGTTTTTT. Its protein is CASRRQGPGSEKLFF.

CDR3 coding DNA: TGTGCCAGCAGCTTAATCCCCGACAATGAGCAGTTCTTC. Encoded protein: CASSLIPDNEQFF. The chain combines TRBV7-3 with TRBJ2-1, with D unclear. The germline gives CDR1 SGHTA, CDR2 FQGTGA. V lost 1 base, J lost 5 bases, and 6 bases lay in between. The CDR3 runs to 13 residues.

The V and J genes are TRBV5-5 and TRBJ1-5, with a possible D match to TRBD1 (6 bases). V lost 5 bases to trimming and J lost 0 bases, with 12 bases between them. Germline V gene lookup returns CDR1 SGHKS and CDR2 YYEKEE (reference sequence). The CDR3 sequence is 15 residues long. The CDR3: CASSGTPYSNQPQHF. CDR3 in DNA: TGTGCCAGCAGTGGGACACCTTATAGCAATCAGCCCCAGCATTTT.

CDR3 nucleotide sequence: TGTGCCAGCAGCCACGCCGGACCGACTAGCGGGAGAACAGATACGCAGTATTTT. Its protein product is CASSHAGPTSGRTDTQYF. The rearrangement uses TRBV7-2 and TRBJ2-3; TRBD2 aligns across 12 bases. Germline values: CDR1 SGHTA, CDR2 FQGNSA. With V trimmed by 5 bases and J by 3 bases, 12 bases remained unmatched. This CDR3 region has 18 residues.

The V gene is TRBV5-1, the J gene TRBJ2-7, with 7 bases identical to TRBD1. Germline lookup yields CDR1 SGHRS and CDR2 YFSETQ. CDR3 length: 14 residues. The J segment lost 0 bases and the V segment lost 4 bases, leaving 4 bases of the junction unmatched. This CDR3 reads CASSPTGPSYEQYF. In DNA, the CDR3 is TGCGCCAGCAGCCCGACAGGGCCCTCCTACGAGCAGTACTTC.

This chain joins TRBV2 and TRBJ2-2; D is unresolved. CDR1 is SNHLY and CDR2 is FYNNEI in the germline V gene. V lost 1 base and J 0 bases, leaving 6 bases between the germline ends. This CDR3 comprises 15 residues. CDR3 coding DNA: TGTGCCAGCAGTGAAGTGCAGGCGAACACCGGGGAGCTGTTTTTT. Its protein product is CASSEVQANTGELFF.

DNA for the CDR3: TGTGCCAGCAGCCCTGACGAGGAAAAACTGTTTTTT. This codes for CASSPDEEKLFF. V usage is TRBV28 and J usage is TRBJ1-4; no firm D call. This CDR3 is 12 amino acids long. The germline V gene has CDR1 MDHEN and CDR2 SYDVKM. The ends were cut back, 6 bases at V and 8 bases at J, with 10 bases in the middle.

This chain connects TRBV7-7 to TRBJ2-7; D may be TRBD2 (7 bases). This CDR3 is built from 14 residues. Germline V gene sequence: CDR1 SSHAT, CDR2 FNYEAQ (reference sequence). Between the trimmed V and J ends, which lost 5 bases and 6 bases, there was a span of 17 bases. The CDR3 protein is CASSPSRGAGEQYF. The CDR3 bases are TGTGCCAGCAGCCCCAGTCGGGGGGCTGGCGAGCAGTACTTC.

This clone was seen just once. The gene calls are TRBV14 and TRBJ2-7; the D gene is possibly TRBD2 (6 bases). CDR1 is SGHDN and CDR2 is FVKESK in the germline V gene. CDR3 length: 15 residues. Trimming took 1 base from V and 4 from J, leaving 14 bases between them. The CDR3 protein is CASSQGSGLFYEQYF. In DNA form, the CDR3 reads TGTGCCAGCAGCCAAGGATCGGGACTGTTTTACGAGCAGTACTTC.

The chain carries TRBV19 and TRBJ2-1; a possible D gene is TRBD2 (6 bases). V gave up 4 bases and J gave up 10 bases, with 17 bases separating them. In germline, CDR1 is LNHDA, CDR2 SQIVND (reference sequence). The CDR3 is made up of 14 amino acids. CDR3: CASSTWEAGREQFF. For the CDR3, the DNA is TGTGCCAGTAGTACCTGGGAGGCAGGACGAGAGCAGTTCTTC.

The chain is built from TRBV30 and TRBJ1-1, with a weak D call TRBD1 (6 bases). This CDR3 has 17 amino acids. CDR1 and CDR2 from the germline V gene are GTSNPN and SVGIG (reference sequence). V shed 0 bases and J shed 6 bases, with 23 bases lying between them. CDR3 sequence reads: CAWSVDFDRGGGAEAFF. The CDR3 nucleotides are TGTGCCTGGAGTGTAGACTTCGACAGAGGGGGGGGCGCTGAAGCTTTCTTT. Looking up the rest from reference TRBV30 and TRBJ1-1 gives the full variable domain: SQTIHQWPATLVQPVGSPLSLECTVEGTSNPNLYWYRQAAGRGLQLLFYSVGIGQISSEVPQNLSASRPQDRQFILSSKKLLLSDSGFYLCAWSVDFDRGGGAEAFFGQGTRLTVV.

The gene calls are TRBV28 and TRBJ2-5; D is uncertain. Trimming cost V 3 bases and J 4 bases, with 3 bases left between them. Germline-derived CDR1 and CDR2 are MDHEN and SYDVKM. The CDR3 runs to 11 residues. This chain's CDR3 is CASSFTETQYF. The CDR3 DNA reads as TGTGCCAGCAGTTTCACAGAGACCCAGTACTTC.

J is TRBJ1-2 and V is TRBV11-2; possible D gene TRBD1, 6 bases. The length of the CDR3 is 13 residues. V lost 5 bases to trimming and J lost 3 bases, with 10 bases between them. Germline V gene sequence: CDR1 SGHAT, CDR2 FQNNGV. The CDR3 protein is CASSLQGHYGYTF. CDR3 in DNA: TGTGCCAGCAGCCTACAGGGCCACTATGGCTACACCTTC.